The present T cell receptor beta chain was sequenced within a study of shared clonotypes between healthy human individuals. Points on this clone: Antigen: not known. Other DNA sequences from this sample encode an identical CDR3 as well.

The germline CDR1 and CDR2 sequences are SGDLS and YYNGEE. The J segment lost 1 base and the V segment lost 1 base, leaving 1 base of the junction unmatched. The CDR3 is 15 residues long. Points from the study as a whole: Although depth was large, rarefaction showed that sequencing of the sorted subsets was incomplete. Among a few donors, approximately 5% of naive CD4 clonotypes were found in common.

Libraries were prepared by immunoSEQ multiplex PCR; TCRdb keeps only in-frame clonotypes and omits some of them. The data show over 950,000 clones, around 77% seen once. The sequenced sample was memory CD4+ T cells from PBMCs. Indicated subset: CD45RA-negative fraction. V and J are TRBV9 and TRBJ2-1, with 8 nucleotides matching TRBD1. The receptor was derived from a man in his late teens or twenties in good health. Some clones in this sample may be carry-over from other donors' samples. CDR3 residues: CASSVRQGSYNEQFF. The CDR3 DNA is TGTGCCAGCAGCGTACGACAGGGGTCCTACAATGAGCAGTTCTTC.